The present T cell receptor beta chain was sequenced within a study of blood T cell repertoires in COVID-19 (dated by TCRdb to about 2020). For the study in its entirety: The collaborator samples originated in the United States, Italy and Spain and spanned the acute and convalescent phases of COVID-19. The material from the prospective study consisted of cDNA or gDNA derived from T cells, B-cell-depleted T cells, or PBMCs. The repertoires were released in a freely available public database meant as a resource for research on the immune response to SARS-CoV-2. Nearly every sample came with metadata listing a de-identified subject ID, COVID-19 status, age in years and sex. HLA class I and class II types, where available, came from metadata supplied by the sample provider rather than from assay-based typing. Deeply sampled blood TCRbeta repertoires from subjects exposed to, actively infected with, or recovered from COVID-19 were included in the dataset. The samples were drawn from the first 160 participants of the ongoing ImmuneRACE study and from 1,200 or so subjects provided by 6 global collaborators.

About this clone: Its antigen target is currently unknown. Base qualities are missing; no much larger clone stands one base away.

The paper's findings and limits, for the study overall: Clinical and demographic metadata were provided uncurated, with the amount varying by source and participant.

Counted from cysteine to phenylalanine, this CDR3 has 15 amino acids. Only CDR3 DNA remains: 45 bases, in frame from the first base. Germline trimming: 0 bases from V, 10 bases from J; junction bases outside gene matches: 9. Per the germline V gene, MGHRA is the CDR1 and YSYEKL is the CDR2. The collaborating institutions used their own protocols to collect whole blood in K2EDTA tubes. For TCRbeta analysis, collaborator samples were shipped as frozen whole blood, as isolated PBMCs, or as DNA extracted from either sample type. The immunoSEQ Assay, a bias-controlled multiplex PCR, was used to amplify TCRbeta CDR3 regions from genomic DNA. In the original analysis: Within the assay, amplification of reference gene primers was used to estimate how many nucleated cells each sample contained. To quantify the absolute abundance of each unique TCRbeta CDR3 rearrangement, sequence reads were collapsed and filtered. For each sample, productive Simpson clonality was calculated by taking the square root of Simpson's diversity index across productive rearrangements. In TCRdb, the immuneACCESS table is reduced to in-frame sequences with V and J assigned. These tables do not hold every clone; where another copy was compared, an unresolved V gene accounts for under half, and the others remain unexplained. The D gene and trimming were derived from the DNA, and the V and J assignments and clone size from that table. The sample has roughly 71,000 clones on record, over 65% of them singletons. The ten largest clones capture 15% to 20% of the sample.

The TCR was taken from a woman of 80 years or more with acute or convalescent COVID-19. Sequencing used peripheral blood. The V and J genes are TRBV4-1 and TRBJ2-1; the junction holds 7 bases that match TRBD2. The sequenced DNA: TGCGCCAGCAGCCAAGAAGGGGAGGGCGGAGGGGAGCAGTTCTTC. This gives the protein CASSQEGEGGGEQFF.